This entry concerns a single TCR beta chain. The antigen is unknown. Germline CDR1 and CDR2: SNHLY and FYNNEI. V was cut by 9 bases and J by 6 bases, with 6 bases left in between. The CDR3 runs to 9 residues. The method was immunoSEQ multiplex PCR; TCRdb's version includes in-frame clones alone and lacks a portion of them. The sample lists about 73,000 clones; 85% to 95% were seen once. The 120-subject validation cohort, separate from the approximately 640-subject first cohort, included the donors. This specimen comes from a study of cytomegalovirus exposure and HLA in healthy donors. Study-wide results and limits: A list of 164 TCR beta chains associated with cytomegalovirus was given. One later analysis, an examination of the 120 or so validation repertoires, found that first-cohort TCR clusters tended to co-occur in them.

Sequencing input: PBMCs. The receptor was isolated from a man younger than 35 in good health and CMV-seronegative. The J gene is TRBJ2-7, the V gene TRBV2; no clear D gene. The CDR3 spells CASGPEQYF. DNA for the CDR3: TGTGCCAGTGGGCCCGAGCAGTACTTC.